This T cell receptor beta chain was obtained from a study of response to subunit inactivated influenza vaccine. TCRdb re-called the RT-PCR reads with MiXCR, one entry per CDR3 protein. The profile shows more than 700,000 distinct CDR3 sequences, approximately 22% of them singletons. Notes on the study in general: Seasonal influenza vaccination, on each occasion, was suggested by the authors to recruit few new T cells.

On this clonotype itself: As yet, its antigen is unknown.

Sequencing used PBMCs from blood, obtained roughly 5 days after vaccination. The TCR was taken from a man between 45 and 60 years old who received an inactivated influenza vaccine.

This chain's CDR3 is CASSIVGTSGETQYF. CDR3 nucleotide sequence: TGTGCCAGTAGTATAGTCGGCACCTCCGGGGAGACCCAGTACTTC. This rearrangement joins TRBV19 to TRBJ2-5, with no clear D. Germline CDR1 is LNHDA and CDR2 is SQIVND (reference sequence). V lost 1 base, J lost 5 bases, and 14 bases lay in between. This CDR3 contains 15 residues. The full variable domain, with the rest looked up from reference TRBV19 and TRBJ2-5, is DGGITQSPKYLFRKEGQNVTLSCEQNLNHDAMYWYRQDPGQGLRLIYYSQIVNDFQKGDIAEGYSVSREKKESFPLTVTSAQKNPTAFYLCASSIVGTSGETQYFGPGTRLLVL.